These 17 T cell receptor beta chains were sequenced from one sample in a study of blood T cells in healthy people across ages (dated by TCRdb to 2015 to 2017). Receptors were amplified or captured by 5' RACE. Data came from an Illumina HiSeq 2500. A second PCR of about 6 to 11 cycles was run with a J-beta primer mix and a sample-barcoded 5' primer. TCRdb reprocessing: public reads trimmed at Q25 with fastp, clones called with MiXCR, in-frame beta chains kept. Every entry covers one CDR3 protein and lists the most common genes and DNA from its rows. The sample contains 1.5 million to 2 million distinct CDR3 sequences, approximately 28% of them found a single time. Approximately 7.7% of the sample lies in the top ten. Sequencing was performed on blood. Receptors were obtained from a woman in her twenties or thirties in good health.

In this sample, this clonotype turned up a few times. The chain couples TRBV15 to TRBJ1-5, with D perhaps matching TRBD1 (6 bases). The V end was cut by 3 bases, the J end by 4 bases, with 10 bases between. The CDR3 has 14 residues. CDR1 and CDR2 (germline): LNHNV, YYDKDF (reference sequence). The DNA for the CDR3 is TGTGCCACCAGCAGCAGACAGGTAAATCAGCCCCAGCATTTT. Translation: CATSSRQVNQPQHF.

Many counts were recorded for this clonotype. This chain uses TRBV12-3 or TRBV12-4 with TRBJ2-5; 11 bases are a match to TRBD2. The V gene end was trimmed by 6 bases and the J gene end by 4 bases; junction bases not matched to a gene: 13. This CDR3 has 17 residues. CDR3 amino acids: CASSRQTSGDRGETQYF. Here the CDR3 DNA reads TGTGCCAGCAGCCGACAGACTAGCGGGGATCGAGGAGAGACCCAGTACTTC.

This chain links TRBV7-2 with TRBJ1-2; possible D gene TRBD1, 5 bases. V lost 1 base, J lost 4 bases, and 16 bases lay in between. CDR3 length: 16 residues. CDR1 and CDR2 from the germline V gene are SGHTA and FQGNSA. DNA of the CDR3: TGTGCCAGCAGCTTAGTATCTAATAAGGGGACCTATGGCTACACCTTC. Translating it yields CASSLVSNKGTYGYTF.

Worth noting for this clonotype: A much larger clone lies a single base off, so this may be a read error. The rearrangement joins TRBV20-1 to TRBJ2-1; 8 bases line up with TRBD2. The V and J ends lost 0 bases and 7 bases, in that order; junction bases with no gene match: 8. Germline V lookup: CDR1 DFQATT, CDR2 SNEGSKA (reference sequence). The CDR3 extends over 15 amino acids. In DNA form, the CDR3 reads TGCAGTGCTAGAGATAAGAGCGGGAGTGGGAATGAGCAGTTCTTC. Residues: CSARDKSGSGNEQFF.

Notes on this clonotype: An end of the junction differs from the germline gene, which may be a read error. The V call is TRBV7-2, the J call TRBJ1-2; D is possibly TRBD1 (5 bases). Germline V gene lookup returns CDR1 SGHTA and CDR2 FQGNSA. This CDR3 region has 14 residues. In DNA form, the CDR3 reads TGTGCCAGCGGCTTAGGGCAGGGCTTCTATGGCTACACCTTC. Protein: CASGLGQGFYGYTF.

In this sample, this clonotype turned up many times. The chain carries TRBV10-3 and TRBJ2-1; D perhaps matches TRBD2 (5 bases). Germline CDR1 is ENHRY and CDR2 is SYGVKD. Trimming cost V 0 bases and J 8 bases, with 8 bases left between them. The CDR3 length is 13 residues. CDR3 DNA: TGTGCCATCAGTGAGTCGACCGGGGATGAGCAGTTCTTC. Translated: CAISESTGDEQFF.

About this clonotype: Relative to the germline gene, one junction end is altered; a read error may explain this. This chain connects TRBV28 to TRBJ2-1; D not resolved. Germline V gives CDR1 MDHEN, CDR2 SYDVKM. The CDR3 has 15 amino acids. CDR3 nucleotide sequence: TGTGCCAGCAGTTATGGGGTTGTTATGTACAATGAGCGGTTCTTC. It specifies CASSYGVVMYNERFF.

The chain joins TRBV27 to TRBJ1-2; D unclear. Germline V lookup: CDR1 MNHEY, CDR2 SMNVEV (reference sequence). The CDR3 is 16 residues long. The V and J ends lost 4 bases and 0 bases respectively, with 15 bases between them. The CDR3 loop is CASSSTLLSANYGYTF. CDR3 DNA sequence: TGTGCCAGCAGTTCGACTCTTCTTAGTGCTAACTATGGCTACACCTTC.

This clonotype was seen a handful of times. The chain joins TRBV12-3 or TRBV12-4 to TRBJ2-3, with a tentative D call TRBD1 (5 bases). CDR3 length: 15 residues. The ends were cut back, 5 bases at V and 2 bases at J, with 14 bases in the middle. CDR3 nucleotides: TGTGCCAGCAGTCTCTCGCAGGGTGTCACAGATACGCAGTATTTT. This codes for CASSLSQGVTDTQYF.

This clonotype was picked up a small number of times. The J gene is TRBJ2-7, the V gene TRBV10-3, with TRBD2 matching 7 bases. The CDR3 spans 17 residues. J was trimmed by 4 bases and V by 4 bases; bases with no gene match: 16. The germline V gene encodes CDR1 ENHRY and CDR2 SYGVKD. The chain's CDR3 is CAISGPGVTSVGYEQYF. CDR3 sequence (DNA): TGTGCCATCAGTGGGCCCGGGGTAACTAGCGTGGGGTACGAGCAGTACTTC.

The chain combines TRBV14 with TRBJ2-3; D call uncertain. Germline CDR1 is SGHDN and CDR2 is FVKESK. Trimming stripped 3 bases from V and 1 base from J, with 14 bases between. CDR3 length equals 16 residues. The CDR3 DNA follows: TGTGCCAGCAGCCATTTCCGGGCAGGCCGCACAGATACGCAGTATTTT. Its protein is CASSHFRAGRTDTQYF.

For this clonotype: At one boundary the junction diverges from the germline segment, which might be a read error. The V call is TRBV29-1, the J call TRBJ2-7, with D perhaps assigned TRBD1 or TRBD2 (5 bases each). From germline, CDR1 is SQVTM and CDR2 ANQGSEA. The CDR3 is made up of 12 amino acids. The CDR3 nucleotides read TGCAGCACCCTAGGGGAGTCCTACGAGCACTACTTC. Amino acid sequence: CSTLGESYEHYF.

In this sample, this clonotype turned up many times. The J gene is TRBJ2-7, the V gene TRBV6-1; D call uncertain. CDR1 is MNHNS and CDR2 is SASEGT in the germline V gene. The V end was cut by 3 bases, the J end by 2 bases, with 8 bases between. The CDR3 has 13 residues. CDR3 protein: CASSDGPAYEQYF. CDR3 bases: TGTGCCAGCAGTGATGGGCCTGCCTACGAGCAGTACTTC.

This clonotype was detected many times. This chain links TRBV7-2 with TRBJ2-3; 7 bases fit TRBD2. J gave up 2 bases and V 5 bases, and 7 bases lay outside the gene matches. CDR1 and CDR2 from the germline V gene are SGHTA and FQGNSA. There are 15 residues in the CDR3. DNA of the CDR3: TGTGCCAGCAGCCTCAGGGAGGGCCTCACAGATACGCAGTATTTT. Protein sequence: CASSLREGLTDTQYF.

This chain connects TRBV20-1 to TRBJ2-3, with 8 bases aligning to TRBD2. This CDR3 comprises 14 residues. Trimming at V came to 3 bases and at J to 2 bases, leaving 4 bases not matched to a gene. The germline V gene encodes CDR1 DFQATT and CDR2 SNEGSKA (reference sequence). In DNA, the CDR3 is TGCAGTGCTAGGGAGCGGGGGCCCACAGATACGCAGTATTTT. Translated, it gives CSARERGPTDTQYF.

This clonotype was found a few times. The V call is TRBV5-1, the J call TRBJ2-3; 8 bases agree with TRBD1. This CDR3 comprises 15 residues. The germline gives CDR1 SGHRS, CDR2 YFSETQ. Losses at the gene ends were 2 bases for V and 2 bases for J; bases not matched to a gene: 4. This CDR3 reads CASSFRDRNTDTQYF. The CDR3 coding sequence is TGCGCCAGCAGCTTCCGGGACAGGAACACAGATACGCAGTATTTT.

This clonotype was seen more than once but under ten times. The CDR3 nucleotides read TGTGCCAGCAGTGAGGCGCGAGCCGGGGAGACCCAGTACTTC. It encodes CASSEARAGETQYF. The chain has TRBV25-1 and TRBJ2-5; no definite D call. CDR3 length equals 14 residues. The V and J ends lost 3 bases and 5 bases respectively, with 13 bases between them. The germline V gene has CDR1 MGHDK and CDR2 SYGVNS. Together with reference TRBV25-1 and TRBJ2-5, the CDR3 gives the full variable domain: EADIYQTPRYLVIGTGKKITLECSQTMGHDKMYWYQQDPGMELHLIHYSYGVNSTEKGDLSSESTVSRIRTEHFPLTLESARPSHTSQYLCASSEARAGETQYFGPGTRLLVL.